The 29 T cell receptor beta chains below all came from one sample that was sequenced in a study of T-cell reconstitution after alpha-beta-depleted transplantation in children. Unique molecular identifiers were built into the TCRbeta library. Each CDR3 protein gets one entry after TCRdb re-called the PCR reads with MiXCR. The sample gives about 47,000 distinct CDR3 sequences, about 47% of which show up once; less than 45% is in the top ten. This specimen consisted of peripheral blood, obtained before TCRalphabeta/CD19-depleted stem cell transplant. Receptor source: a boy younger than two with SCID, due to receive a stem cell transplant.

This chain joins TRBV6-6 and TRBJ1-1; the D is unclear. The CDR3 contains 11 residues. From germline, CDR1 is MNHNY and CDR2 SVGAGI (reference sequence). V was cut by 7 bases and J by 2 bases, with 5 bases left in between. DNA of the CDR3: TGTGCCAGCACCCCTAACACTGAAGCTTTCTTT. Translating gives CASTPNTEAFF.

The chain is built from TRBV5-5 and TRBJ1-4; D is perhaps TRBD1 (6 bases). V lost 2 bases and J lost 7, with 15 bases in between. This CDR3 is 15 amino acids long. The germline V gene encodes CDR1 SGHKS and CDR2 YYEKEE (reference sequence). The CDR3 loop is CASSFSRGAGEKLFF. CDR3 DNA sequence: TGTGCCAGCAGCTTTAGTAGGGGGGCTGGTGAAAAACTGTTTTTT. Using reference TRBV5-5 and TRBJ1-4 for the parts outside the CDR3, the full variable domain is DAGVTQSPTHLIKTRGQQVTLRCSPISGHKSVSWYQQVLGQGPQFIFQYYEKEERGRGNFPDRFSARQFPNYSSELNVNALLLGDSALYLCASSFSRGAGEKLFFGSGTQLSVL.

The chain recombines TRBV12-3 or TRBV12-4 with TRBJ1-2, with D possibly TRBD1 on 5 matching bases. This CDR3 is built from 13 residues. The V end was cut by 7 bases, the J end by 1 base, with 10 bases between. The CDR3 protein is CASTSTVNYGYTF. CDR3 DNA sequence: TGTGCCAGCACCTCGACAGTTAACTATGGCTACACCTTC.

The J gene is TRBJ2-7, the V gene TRBV6-1, with 11 positions matching TRBD2. The CDR3 contains 14 residues. Per the germline V gene, CDR1 is MNHNS and CDR2 is SASEGT. With 6 bases clipped from V and 2 bases from J, the junction kept 3 bases outside the gene matches. CDR3 sequence reads: CASSRLAGTYEQYF. CDR3 coding DNA: TGTGCCAGCAGCAGACTAGCGGGGACCTACGAGCAGTACTTC.

There are a few counts of this clonotype. The genes are TRBV9 and TRBJ2-1; the D is unclear. The CDR3 runs 15 residues. The V gene lost 0 bases and the J gene lost 5 bases, with 12 bases spanning the gap. The germline gives CDR1 SGDLS, CDR2 YYNGEE. The CDR3 nucleotides read TGTGCCAGCAGCGTAGTGGCTAGTTTGAACAATGAGCAGTTCTTC. Translating it yields CASSVVASLNNEQFF.

The V call is TRBV19, the J call TRBJ2-1, with TRBD1 matching 7 bases. V gave up 5 bases and J gave up 3 bases; unmatched junction bases: 7. The CDR3 contains 15 residues. Germline V gives CDR1 LNHDA, CDR2 SQIVND (reference sequence). The CDR3 reads CASSSPGQDYNEQFF. In DNA form, the CDR3 reads TGTGCCAGTAGTTCTCCCGGACAGGACTACAATGAGCAGTTCTTC.

This chain uses TRBV18 with TRBJ2-7, with TRBD1 matching over 8 bases. The V segment lost 1 base and the J segment 0 bases; nucleotides outside the gene matches: 2. The CDR3 extends over 15 amino acids. CDR1 and CDR2 (germline): KGHSH, LQKENI. The CDR3 bases are TGTGCCAGCTCACCACGGACAGGGAACTCCTACGAGCAGTACTTC. It translates to CASSPRTGNSYEQYF. Full variable domain (outside the CDR3, taken from reference TRBV18 and TRBJ2-7): NAGVMQNPRHLVRRRGQEARLRCSPMKGHSHVYWYRQLPEEGLKFMVYLQKENIIDESGMPKERFSAEFPKEGPSILRIQQVVRGDSAAYFCASSPRTGNSYEQYFGPGTRLTVT.

The chain has TRBV7-2 and TRBJ2-7, with D unclear. From germline, CDR1 is SGHTA and CDR2 FQGNSA. V was shortened by 1 base and J by 0 bases, with 7 bases between the two germline ends. The CDR3 sequence is 14 residues long. The CDR3 DNA reads as TGTGCCAGCAGCTTAGTCCCTAGCTCCTACGAGCAGTACTTC. It is translated as CASSLVPSSYEQYF.

The CDR3 nucleotides are TGTGCCAGCTCACCAGAACAGGGATTCCAAGAGACCCAGTACTTC. It codes for CASSPEQGFQETQYF. The chain has TRBV18 and TRBJ2-5, with D possibly being TRBD1 (6 bases). The CDR3 runs to 15 residues. Per germline, CDR1 KGHSH and CDR2 LQKENI. Trimming removed 2 bases from V and 1 base from J, with 11 bases in between.

The chain uses TRBV7-2 and TRBJ2-1; D is undetermined. This CDR3 region has 11 residues. V lost 3 bases and J 9 bases, leaving 6 bases between the germline ends. The germline CDR1 and CDR2 sequences are SGHTA and FQGNSA. The CDR3 DNA reads as TGTGCCAGCAGCTTTGAAGTTGAGCAGTTCTTC. It specifies CASSFEVEQFF.

The V call is TRBV4-1, the J call TRBJ2-7; TRBD2 matches 14 bases. Germline CDR1 MGHRA, CDR2 YSYEKL. This CDR3 comprises 19 residues. The J segment lost 1 base and the V segment lost 3 bases, leaving 11 bases of the junction unmatched. The CDR3 bases are TGCGCCAGCAGCCACCCCGACGCCGGACTAGCGGGGGGATCCTACGAGCAGTACTTC. This translates into CASSHPDAGLAGGSYEQYF.

The CDR3 DNA is TGTGCCAGCAGTTCTTGGGGACGGGGGTACGGCTACACCTTC. This encodes CASSSWGRGYGYTF. This chain links TRBV7-2 with TRBJ1-2; TRBD1 might be the D (5 bases). The germline V gene encodes CDR1 SGHTA and CDR2 FQGNSA. The CDR3 sequence is 14 residues long. V shed 6 bases and J shed 8 bases, with 19 bases lying between them. Variable domain in full (rest from reference TRBV7-2 and TRBJ1-2): GAGVSQSPSNKVTEKGKDVELRCDPISGHTALYWYRQSLGQGLEFLIYFQGNSAPDKSGLPSDRFSAERTGGSVSTLTIQRTQQEDSAVYLCASSSWGRGYGYTFGSGTRLTVV.

This chain links TRBV9 with TRBJ2-1, with TRBD1 matching 8 bases. The ends lost 4 bases at V and 4 bases at J; junction bases unmatched: 16. The CDR3 extends over 18 amino acids. The germline V gene has CDR1 SGDLS and CDR2 YYNGEE. This CDR3 reads CASSIRQGMFQDYNEQFF. The CDR3 DNA reads TGTGCCAGCAGCATTCGACAGGGGATGTTTCAAGATTACAATGAGCAGTTCTTC.

V usage is TRBV5-6 and J usage is TRBJ2-5; D is uncertain. CDR3 length: 13 amino acids. The ends were cut back, 0 bases at V and 14 bases at J, with 17 bases in the middle. CDR1 and CDR2 (germline): SGHDT, YYEEEE. The CDR3 protein is CASSLASGVGPYF. CDR3 in DNA: TGTGCCAGCAGCTTGGCGTCTGGGGTTGGACCTTACTTC.

V is TRBV20-1 and J is TRBJ2-3; D is uncertain. The V end was cut by 6 bases, the J end by 0 bases, with 10 bases between. Per the germline V gene, CDR1 is DFQATT and CDR2 is SNEGSKA (reference sequence). The CDR3 has 13 residues. The chain's CDR3 is CSAIFISTDTQYF. Written as DNA, the CDR3 is TGCAGTGCGATTTTTATCAGCACAGATACGCAGTATTTT.

This clonotype was observed at least ten times. The rearrangement joins TRBV11-1 to TRBJ2-7; the D gene is possibly TRBD1 (6 bases). V dropped 4 bases and J dropped 6 bases, with 10 bases sitting between them. CDR1 and CDR2 (germline): SGHAT, FQDESV (reference sequence). The CDR3 sequence is 12 residues long. The CDR3 nucleotides read TGTGCCAGCAGCTCTGGGGGCCGCGAGCAGTACTTC. This gives the protein CASSSGGREQYF.

The DNA for the CDR3 is TGTGCCAGCAGCCAAGTGCCCGGGAGGACGGGGAACACTGAAGCTTTCTTT. Translation gives CASSQVPGRTGNTEAFF. The J gene is TRBJ1-1, the V gene TRBV14; no firm D call. The germline gives CDR1 SGHDN, CDR2 FVKESK. The CDR3 length is 17 residues. Between the trimmed V and J ends, which lost 1 base and 1 base, there was a span of 16 bases. The complete variable domain, with remaining parts taken from reference TRBV14 and TRBJ1-1, reads EAGVTQFPSHSVIEKGQTVTLRCDPISGHDNLYWYRRVMGKEIKFLLHFVKESKQDESGMPNNRFLAERTGGTYSTLKVQPAELEDSGVYFCASSQVPGRTGNTEAFFGQGTRLTVV.

The chain combines TRBV14 with TRBJ2-5; D unresolved. The CDR3 is 16 amino acids. The germline gives CDR1 SGHDN, CDR2 FVKESK. Deletions cut 1 base from V and 1 base from J, with 13 bases between. The CDR3 loop is CASSQAPFRPQETQYF. Written as DNA, the CDR3 is TGTGCCAGCAGCCAAGCCCCCTTCAGGCCCCAAGAGACCCAGTACTTC. The variable domain in full, completed from reference TRBV14 and TRBJ2-5, reads EAGVTQFPSHSVIEKGQTVTLRCDPISGHDNLYWYRRVMGKEIKFLLHFVKESKQDESGMPNNRFLAERTGGTYSTLKVQPAELEDSGVYFCASSQAPFRPQETQYFGPGTRLLVL.

Only a few counts were recorded for this clonotype. This sequence joins TRBV7-6 and TRBJ2-3, with D possibly TRBD1 on 6 matching bases. The CDR3 covers 15 residues. V lost 4 bases, J lost 0 bases, and 11 bases lay in between. The germline gives CDR1 SGHVS, CDR2 FNYEAQ. The DNA for the CDR3 is TGTGCCAGCAGCTCTATCAGGGGAAGCACAGATACGCAGTATTTT. Protein: CASSSIRGSTDTQYF.

The chain is built from TRBV4-1 and TRBJ2-3, with 8 nucleotides matching TRBD2. Trimming took 3 bases from V and 0 from J; bases not matched to a gene: 5. From germline, CDR1 is MGHRA and CDR2 YSYEKL. The CDR3 is made up of 16 amino acids. The CDR3 region has the DNA TGCGCCAGCAGCCAGATACCTAGCGGGAGCACAGATACGCAGTATTTT. Translation gives CASSQIPSGSTDTQYF.

The sample holds many counts of this clonotype. The chain carries TRBV7-9 and TRBJ1-2; a possible D gene is TRBD1 (5 bases). There are 16 residues in the CDR3. Germline V CDR1 and CDR2: SEHNR, FQNEAQ (reference sequence). The V and J ends lost 5 bases and 4 bases respectively, with 20 bases between them. DNA of the CDR3: TGTGCCAGCAGCCCTACTACCCTCGGGACGGCCTATGGCTACACCTTC. It encodes CASSPTTLGTAYGYTF.

This chain links TRBV15 with TRBJ1-6, with a weak D call TRBD1 (5 bases). CDR1 is LNHNV, CDR2 YYDKDF, per germline (reference sequence). Trimming cost V 5 bases and J 2 bases, with 19 bases left between them. This CDR3 is 18 amino acids long. CDR3 sequence: CATSSRGWGEAYNSPLHF. The CDR3 bases are TGTGCCACCAGCTCCCGTGGTTGGGGGGAAGCCTATAATTCACCCCTCCACTTT.

The chain carries TRBV6-1 and TRBJ2-1; D could derive from TRBD1 or TRBD2 (5 bases each). The V gene lost 5 bases and the J gene lost 6 bases, with 14 bases spanning the gap. This CDR3 comprises 14 residues. Germline assignment: CDR1 MNHNS and CDR2 SASEGT. In DNA, the CDR3 is TGTGCCAGCAGTCTCCGGGACGGTGGCAATGAGCAGTTCTTC. Its protein product is CASSLRDGGNEQFF.

The chain has TRBV12-3 or TRBV12-4 and TRBJ2-3; a possible D gene is TRBD2 (6 bases). V lost 3 bases and J 0 bases, leaving 16 bases between the germline ends. The CDR3 loop spans 17 amino acids. CDR3: CASSFRVVGGSTDTQYF. CDR3 bases: TGTGCCAGCAGTTTTCGCGTGGTCGGGGGAAGCACAGATACGCAGTATTTT.

The chain combines TRBV7-8 with TRBJ1-2; a possible D gene is TRBD1 (5 bases). V lost 1 base and J lost 8, with 8 bases in between. Looked up from germline, CDR1 is SGHVS and CDR2 is FQNEAQ. This CDR3 is 12 amino acids long. The chain's CDR3 is CASSLGAGGYTF. CDR3 nucleotides: TGTGCCAGCAGCTTAGGGGCAGGGGGCTACACCTTC.

This clonotype occurred a few times. This sequence joins TRBV9 and TRBJ2-7; the match to TRBD2 covers 7 bases. The CDR3 extends over 15 amino acids. Looked up from germline, CDR1 is SGDLS and CDR2 is YYNGEE. After removal of 0 bases from V and 1 base from J, the junction contained 4 bases not matched to a gene. CDR3 amino acids: CASSVGLADSYEQYF. The DNA for the CDR3 is TGTGCCAGCAGCGTAGGTCTAGCGGATTCCTACGAGCAGTACTTC.

This chain links TRBV4-2 with TRBJ2-1; 11 bases are a match to TRBD2. The CDR3 contains 16 residues. Germline V lookup: CDR1 LGHNA, CDR2 YNFKEQ. V dropped 0 bases and J dropped 10; count of bases not matched to a gene: 8. The CDR3 region is CASSQDGSGGAEEQFF. In nucleotides, the CDR3 is TGTGCCAGCAGCCAAGACGGTAGCGGGGGGGCCGAGGAGCAGTTCTTC.

The chain employs TRBV20-1 and TRBJ2-7, with D tentatively TRBD2 (7 bases). Deletions cut 3 bases from V and 3 bases from J, with 15 bases between. The CDR3 sequence is 14 residues long. The germline gives CDR1 DFQATT, CDR2 SNEGSKA (reference sequence). Written as DNA, the CDR3 is TGCAGTGCTAGCGAGGGGGAGGGATACTACGAGCAGTACTTC. It translates to CSASEGEGYYEQYF.

This clonotype has a handful of counts. This chain connects TRBV7-8 to TRBJ1-1; D gene ambiguous. CDR1 is SGHVS and CDR2 is FQNEAQ in the germline V gene. The V end lost 0 bases, the J end lost 4 bases, and 9 bases lay between the germline ends. The CDR3 has 14 amino acids. This CDR3 is CASSLAVAGTEAFF. CDR3 bases: TGTGCCAGCAGCTTAGCTGTCGCCGGCACTGAAGCTTTCTTT.